A single sample is the source of the 20 T cell receptor beta chains below, sequenced in a study of T cell changes during pregnancy in multiple sclerosis. Sequencing used immunoSEQ multiplex PCR; TCRdb keeps in-frame clones, though not all of them. The sample consists of tens of thousands of clones, about 91% of them appearing once. The sequencing here drew on CD4+ T cells from peripheral blood mononuclear cells, taken after pregnancy. The receptors were sampled from a female donor in good health, enrolled as a control in a pregnancy study.

This chain connects TRBV5-4 to TRBJ2-6; D perhaps matches TRBD1 (6 bases). Germline lookup yields CDR1 SGHNT and CDR2 YYREEE (reference sequence). The germline V and J ends were trimmed by 2 bases and 4 bases, with 10 bases remaining between them. This CDR3 comprises 15 residues. CDR3 DNA sequence: TGTGCCAGCAGCTTTACAGGGTCAGGGGCCAACGTCCTGACTTTC. Amino acids: CASSFTGSGANVLTF.

The chain carries TRBV9 and TRBJ1-2; 10 bases fit TRBD1. This CDR3 has 14 amino acids. J lost 5 bases, V lost 1 base, and 2 bases had no gene match. In germline, CDR1 is SGDLS, CDR2 YYNGEE. The CDR3 here is CASSVKDRGYGYTF. CDR3 nucleotides: TGTGCCAGCAGCGTAAAGGACAGGGGGTATGGCTACACCTTC.

The chain employs TRBV4-3 and TRBJ2-5; D is possibly TRBD1 (6 bases). The last part of the DNA fits TRBJ2-7 better; the J call may be wrong. The CDR3 has 16 amino acids. Germline assignment: CDR1 LGHNA and CDR2 YSLEER. The CDR3 sequence: CASSQDSVTGTYEQYF. CDR3 bases: TGCGCCAGCAGCCAAGATTCAGTGACAGGTACCTACGAGCAGTACTTC.

V gene TRBV5-1 combines with J gene TRBJ1-1; D perhaps matches TRBD1 (6 bases). Trimming shortened V by 2 bases and J by 4 bases, and 18 bases separated the two germline ends. Per the germline V gene, CDR1 is SGHRS and CDR2 is YFSETQ. The CDR3 consists of 16 residues. The CDR3 loop is CASSFVAGGEGTEAFF. As DNA, the CDR3 is TGCGCCAGCAGCTTTGTTGCGGGGGGCGAGGGCACTGAAGCTTTCTTT.

V usage is TRBV29-1 and J usage is TRBJ1-1; TRBD1 is a possible D gene (6 bases). Germline CDR1 is SQVTM and CDR2 is ANQGSEA. V dropped 4 bases and J dropped 7 bases, with 16 bases sitting between them. This CDR3 region has 13 residues. The DNA for the CDR3 is TGCAGCGTTGTCAGGGGCAGGCACATTGAAGCTTTCTTT. It encodes CSVVRGRHIEAFF.

The rearrangement links TRBV30 to TRBJ2-1, with 10 bases aligning to TRBD2. This CDR3 is built from 14 residues. V trimming: 0 bases; J trimming: 9 bases; junction bases outside the gene matches: 5. The germline V gene has CDR1 GTSNPN and CDR2 SVGIG (reference sequence). The CDR3 loop reads CAWSVASGRAEQFF. The CDR3 DNA sequence: TGTGCCTGGAGTGTAGCCAGCGGGAGGGCTGAGCAGTTCTTC. The entire variable domain, with the rest obtained from reference TRBV30 and TRBJ2-1, is as follows: SQTIHQWPATLVQPVGSPLSLECTVEGTSNPNLYWYRQAAGRGLQLLFYSVGIGQISSEVPQNLSASRPQDRQFILSSKKLLLSDSGFYLCAWSVASGRAEQFFGPGTRLTVL.

The V and J genes are TRBV19 and TRBJ1-2; possible D gene TRBD1, 5 bases. Germline assignment: CDR1 LNHDA and CDR2 SQIVND (reference sequence). This CDR3 is 13 amino acids long. With 4 bases removed from V and 2 bases from J, the gap between germline ends came to 8 bases. The CDR3 sequence is CASSRDWNYGYTF. The CDR3 DNA reads as TGTGCCAGTAGTAGGGACTGGAACTATGGCTACACCTTC.

The chain has TRBV7-8 and TRBJ1-2; D remains unclear. V gave up 3 bases and J gave up 3 bases, with 11 bases separating them. Germline V gene lookup returns CDR1 SGHVS and CDR2 FQNEAQ. The CDR3 consists of 14 residues. This CDR3 is CASSFSLLDYGYTF. CDR3 DNA sequence: TGTGCCAGCAGCTTTAGTCTTCTTGACTATGGCTACACCTTC. Based on the CDR3 plus reference TRBV7-8 and TRBJ1-2, the full variable domain is GAGVSQSPRYKVAKRGQDVALRCDPISGHVSLFWYQQALGQGPEFLTYFQNEAQLDKSGLPSDRFFAERPEGSVSTLKIQRTQQEDSAVYLCASSFSLLDYGYTFGSGTRLTVV.

The chain combines TRBV18 with TRBJ2-5, with 7 bases that match TRBD1. The CDR3 is 13 amino acids. V was pared by 4 bases and J by 3 bases, with 2 bases of the junction left unmatched. The germline gives CDR1 KGHSH, CDR2 LQKENI. CDR3 bases: TGTGCCAGCTCACTCGACAGGGAAGAGACCCAGTACTTC. Translated: CASSLDREETQYF. Together with reference TRBV18 and TRBJ2-5, the CDR3 gives the full variable domain: NAGVMQNPRHLVRRRGQEARLRCSPMKGHSHVYWYRQLPEEGLKFMVYLQKENIIDESGMPKERFSAEFPKEGPSILRIQQVVRGDSAAYFCASSLDREETQYFGPGTRLLVL.

The chain is built from TRBV27 and TRBJ2-7; TRBD2 matches 8 bases. Germline V CDR1 and CDR2: MNHEY, SMNVEV (reference sequence). The CDR3 totals 14 residues. With 2 bases clipped from V and 4 bases from J, the junction kept 4 bases outside the gene matches. The CDR3 protein is CASSLSGSFYEQYF. The CDR3 nucleotides read TGTGCCAGCAGTTTAAGCGGGAGTTTTTACGAGCAGTACTTC.

The gene calls are TRBV5-6 and TRBJ2-3, with a tentative D call TRBD2 (6 bases). Per the germline V gene, CDR1 is SGHDT and CDR2 is YYEEEE. The CDR3 runs 15 residues. V lost 0 bases and J lost 1, with 9 bases in between. This CDR3 is CASSLEGGGTDTQYF. The CDR3 DNA follows: TGTGCCAGCAGCTTGGAAGGCGGGGGCACAGATACGCAGTATTTT.

The chain couples TRBV25-1 to TRBJ2-3; TRBD2 matches 7 bases. CDR3 length equals 14 residues. Germline loops: CDR1 MGHDK, CDR2 SYGVNS. With 1 base clipped from V and 9 bases from J, the junction kept 7 bases outside the gene matches. CDR3 loop: CASSESRGSGTQYF. CDR3 nucleotides: TGTGCCAGCAGTGAATCCCGCGGGAGTGGGACGCAGTATTTT. The whole variable domain, filled in from reference TRBV25-1 and TRBJ2-3, reads EADIYQTPRYLVIGTGKKITLECSQTMGHDKMYWYQQDPGMELHLIHYSYGVNSTEKGDLSSESTVSRIRTEHFPLTLESARPSHTSQYLCASSESRGSGTQYFGPGTRLTVL.

This chain links TRBV28 with TRBJ2-1; 8 nucleotides line up with TRBD1. V lost 5 bases, J lost 0 bases, and 6 bases stayed unmatched. The length of the CDR3 is 16 residues. Germline CDR1 is MDHEN and CDR2 is SYDVKM. The CDR3: CASSDRGPSSYNEQFF. The CDR3 region has the DNA TGTGCCAGCAGTGACAGGGGCCCCAGCTCCTACAATGAGCAGTTCTTC.

The chain couples TRBV19 to TRBJ2-5; 7 bases match TRBD1. V dropped 9 bases and J dropped 5; count of bases not matched to a gene: 6. The germline gives CDR1 LNHDA, CDR2 SQIVND (reference sequence). This CDR3 contains 12 residues. CDR3 coding DNA: TGTGCCAGCACGGACAGGTTTGAGACCCAGTACTTC. This translates into CASTDRFETQYF.

The J gene is TRBJ2-2, the V gene TRBV28; D possibly corresponds to TRBD2 (7 bases). CDR3 length: 18 amino acids. Germline V gene data show CDR1 as MDHEN and CDR2 as SYDVKM. V lost 6 bases, J lost 6 bases, and 26 bases lay in between. The CDR3 region is CASSTIGPGLQGAGELFF. In DNA form, the CDR3 reads TGTGCCAGCAGCACCATAGGCCCGGGACTACAGGGAGCCGGGGAGCTGTTTTTT.

The chain recombines TRBV11-2 with TRBJ1-1, with D tentatively TRBD1 (6 bases). V was trimmed by 2 bases and J by 2 bases, leaving 18 bases between them. The CDR3 is 17 amino acids. Germline CDR1 is SGHAT and CDR2 is FQNNGV. The CDR3 sequence is CASSLYGGQNVNTEAFF. The CDR3 nucleotides read TGTGCCAGCAGCTTATACGGGGGGCAAAACGTAAACACTGAAGCTTTCTTT.

This rearrangement joins TRBV5-1 to TRBJ2-2; the match to TRBD1 covers 11 bases. J gave up 3 bases and V 2 bases, and 9 bases lay outside the gene matches. Germline V lookup: CDR1 SGHRS, CDR2 YFSETQ. The CDR3 extends over 18 amino acids. The CDR3 DNA reads as TGCGCCAGCAGCTTTGGACAGGGGGCGGCTCTGGACACCGGGGAGCTGTTTTTT. Translation: CASSFGQGAALDTGELFF.

The chain couples TRBV27 to TRBJ1-2; 9 nucleotides align to TRBD1. Germline V gene data show CDR1 as MNHEY and CDR2 as SMNVEV (reference sequence). The V gene end was trimmed by 6 bases and the J gene end by 5 bases; junction bases not matched to a gene: 10. CDR3 length: 15 amino acids. The CDR3 DNA reads as TGTGCCAGCAGCGCTAGACAGGGGGTCGGTTATGGCTACACCTTC. Translating gives CASSARQGVGYGYTF.

The V gene is TRBV7-2, the J gene TRBJ2-7, with 9 bases aligning to TRBD1. After removal of 5 bases from V and 3 bases from J, the junction contained 5 bases not matched to a gene. This CDR3 contains 14 residues. Germline V CDR1 and CDR2: SGHTA, FQGNSA. CDR3 region: CASSAGQGYYEQYF. DNA for the CDR3: TGTGCCAGCAGCGCGGGACAGGGCTACTACGAGCAGTACTTC.

V usage is TRBV29-1 and J usage is TRBJ1-2; 7 bases fit TRBD1. This CDR3 comprises 14 residues. CDR1 and CDR2 (germline): SQVTM, ANQGSEA. The junction had 4 bases not matched to a gene; V was cut back by 0 bases and J by 3 bases. The CDR3 DNA is TGCAGCGTTGAAGAGCCCAGGGGGGACTATGGCTACACCTTC. Protein sequence: CSVEEPRGDYGYTF. Supplemented by reference TRBV29-1 and TRBJ1-2, the full variable domain reads SAVISQKPSRDICQRGTSLTIQCQVDSQVTMMFWYRQQPGQSLTLIATANQGSEATYESGFVIDKFPISRPNLTFSTLTVSNMSPEDSSIYLCSVEEPRGDYGYTFGSGTRLTVV.